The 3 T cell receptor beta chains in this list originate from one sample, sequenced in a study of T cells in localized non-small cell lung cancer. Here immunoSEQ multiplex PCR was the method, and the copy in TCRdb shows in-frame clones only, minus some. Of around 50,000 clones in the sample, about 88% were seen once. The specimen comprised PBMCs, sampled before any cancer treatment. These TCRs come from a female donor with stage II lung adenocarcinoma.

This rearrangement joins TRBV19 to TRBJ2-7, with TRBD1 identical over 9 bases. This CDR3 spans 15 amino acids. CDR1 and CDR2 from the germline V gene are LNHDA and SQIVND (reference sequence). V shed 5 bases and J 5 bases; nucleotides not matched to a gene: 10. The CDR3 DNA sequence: TGTGCCAGTAGTCCAGGAGACAGGGGGAAGGACGAGCAGTACTTC. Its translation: CASSPGDRGKDEQYF.

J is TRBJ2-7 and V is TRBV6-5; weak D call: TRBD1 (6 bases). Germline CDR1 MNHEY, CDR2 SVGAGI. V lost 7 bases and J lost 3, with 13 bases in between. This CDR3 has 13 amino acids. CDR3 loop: CASKYREDYEQYF. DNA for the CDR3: TGTGCCAGCAAATACAGGGAAGACTACGAGCAGTACTTC.

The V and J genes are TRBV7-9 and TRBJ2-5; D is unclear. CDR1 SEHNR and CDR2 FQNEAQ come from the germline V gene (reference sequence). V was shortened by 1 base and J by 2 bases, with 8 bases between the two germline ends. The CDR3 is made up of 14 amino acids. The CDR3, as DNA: TGTGCCAGCAGCTTAGAGGCTAGTCAAGAGACCCAGTACTTC. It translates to CASSLEASQETQYF.